The rows below give T cell receptor beta chains drawn from one sample of a study of blood T cells in healthy people across ages. Using its own MiXCR run on the 5' RACE reads, TCRdb lists one record per CDR3 protein. This repertoire shows about 770,000 distinct CDR3 sequences, around 43% found once; its top ten account for around 18%. The specimen was blood. The source is a man between 60 and 75 years old in good health. Each CDR3 is given with its conserved first and last residue. Each record gives: J gene, clone size, D gene, V gene, CDR3 DNA, CDR3 protein. D genes are given only for firm matches. Clone size, where shown, is once, few, many, or a class for clones that have expanded.

>TRBJ2-1|few|.|TRBV7-6
TGTGCCAGCAGCTTGAACCCAGATTACTACAATGAGCAGTTCTTC
CASSLNPDYYNEQFF
>TRBJ2-3|.|.|TRBV3-1
TGTGCCAGCAGCCATCCCAAGGACAGTCCTACAGATACGCAGTATTTT
CASSHPKDSPTDTQYF
>TRBJ2-3|few|.|TRBV14
TGTGCCAGCAGCAGTGATAGCCTCGCAGATACGCAGTATTTT
CASSSDSLADTQYF
>TRBJ2-1|.|TRBD2|TRBV27
TGTGCCAGCAGTGTATCGGGGGTAGCGGGTGAAAAGTTCTTC
CASSVSGVAGEKFF
>TRBJ2-7|.|.|TRBV5-1
TGCGCCAGCAGCTCCAGAGGGTTCCTCACCTACGAGCAGTACTTC
CASSSRGFLTYEQYF
>TRBJ2-1|few|TRBD2|TRBV24-1
TGTGCCACCAGTGATTTTAGCGGGGGGGCACACAATGAGCAGTTCTTC
CATSDFSGGAHNEQFF
>TRBJ1-5|.|.|TRBV6-2/TRBV6-3
TGTGCCAGCAGCCGGGGACTGTATAGCAATCAGCCCCAGCATTTT
CASSRGLYSNQPQHF
>TRBJ1-6|.|TRBD1|TRBV12-3/TRBV12-4
TGTGCCAGCACCTGGACAGGGGGGAATTCACCCCTCCACTTT
CASTWTGGNSPLHF
>TRBJ2-7|few|.|TRBV12-3/TRBV12-4
TGTGCCAGCAGTTTTCCTCGACAGATATACGAGCAGTACTTC
CASSFPRQIYEQYF
>TRBJ2-5|.|.|TRBV5-1
TGCGCCAGCAGCAGGACAAGTTGGTACCAAGAGACCCAGTACTTC
CASSRTSWYQETQYF
>TRBJ2-1|.|.|TRBV12-3/TRBV12-4
TGTGCCAGCAGTTTAAGTGGGGTCGGAATAACCTACAATGAGCAGTTCTTC
CASSLSGVGITYNEQFF
>TRBJ2-6|few|.|TRBV5-5
TGTGCCAGCAGCTGGGTCCTCGACTCTGGGGCCAACGTCCTGACTTTC
CASSWVLDSGANVLTF
>TRBJ1-4|few|.|TRBV5-1
TGCGCCAGCAGCTTGAGAGGACAGAGATATGAAAAACTGTTTTTT
CASSLRGQRYEKLFF
>TRBJ2-1|once|.|TRBV7-2
TGTGCCAGCGGCCCCCAGAGGGCTAGGATGCTTGGGTACAATGAGCAGTTCTTC
CASGPQRARMLGYNEQFF
>TRBJ2-3|few|TRBD1|TRBV25-1
TGTGCCAGCATGCGGGCGGACAGGGGGAACACAGATACGCAGTATTTT
CASMRADRGNTDTQYF
>TRBJ1-2|few|.|TRBV27
TGTGCCAGCAGTTTATCGATTGATCCCCGCCGGGGGTCGAGCTACACCTTC
CASSLSIDPRRGSSYTF
>TRBJ2-5|.|TRBD2|TRBV7-9
TGTGCCAGCAGCCGGACTAGCGGGGGACAGACCCAGTACTTC
CASSRTSGGQTQYF
>TRBJ2-7|.|TRBD1|TRBV7-9
TGTGCCAGCGGGGACAGGGTGGTCTACGAGCAGTACTTC
CASGDRVVYEQYF
>TRBJ2-2|.|.|TRBV12-3/TRBV12-4
TGTGCCAGCAGTCCCCCTGCGGGGCGGAACACCGGGGAGCTGTTTTTT
CASSPPAGRNTGELFF
>TRBJ2-1|once|.|TRBV5-6
TGTGCCAGCAGCACCCAGACGGAAGCCTCCTACAATGAGCAGTTCTTC
CASSTQTEASYNEQFF